This T cell receptor beta chain was profiled in a study of blood T cell repertoires in COVID-19. Overall study: The study drew acute and convalescent COVID-19 samples from the United States, Italy and Spain. In each case, the material was cDNA or gDNA derived from T cells, B-cell-depleted T cells, or PBMCs.

V was trimmed by 2 bases and J by 5 bases, leaving 25 bases between them. Germline CDR1 is SGHRS and CDR2 is YFSETQ. This CDR3 is 18 amino acids long. Authors' processing steps: Reference gene primers were amplified, and this amplification served to estimate nucleated cell counts. The table came from immunoSEQ multiplex PCR; TCRdb's copy has only in-frame clones and leaves some out. V, J and clone size are taken as reported in that table, and D and trimming were inferred from the DNA itself. This sample has roughly 41,000 clones, with approximately 86% found just once. The sample was peripheral blood. The receptor comes from a man over 45 with active COVID-19. The chain uses TRBV5-1 and TRBJ1-1; the D gene is possibly TRBD1 (5 bases). CDR3 nucleotides: TGCGCCAGCAGCTTAATGATTGGGGGGAAAAGGGGAAAAACTGAAGCTTTCTTT. Encoded protein: CASSLMIGGKRGKTEAFF.